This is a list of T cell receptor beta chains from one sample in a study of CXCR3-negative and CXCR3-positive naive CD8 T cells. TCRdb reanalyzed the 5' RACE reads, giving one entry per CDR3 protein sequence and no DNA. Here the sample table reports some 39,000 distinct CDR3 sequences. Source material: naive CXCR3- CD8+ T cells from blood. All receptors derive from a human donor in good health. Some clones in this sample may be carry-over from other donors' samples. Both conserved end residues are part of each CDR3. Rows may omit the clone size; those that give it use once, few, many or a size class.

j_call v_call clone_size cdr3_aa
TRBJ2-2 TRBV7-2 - CASSHSGVPNTGELFF
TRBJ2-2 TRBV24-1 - CATMGVAGDGTGELFF
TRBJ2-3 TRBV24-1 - CATSDFRLTDTQYF
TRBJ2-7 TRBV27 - CASSLRGRLSYEQYF
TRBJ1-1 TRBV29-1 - CSVEQGDTEAFF
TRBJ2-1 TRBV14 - CASSQTRFNEQFF
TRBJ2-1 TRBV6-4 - CASSDLSGGSYNEQFF
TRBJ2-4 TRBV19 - CATSVGHIQYF
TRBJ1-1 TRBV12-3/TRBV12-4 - CASSLFPEAFF
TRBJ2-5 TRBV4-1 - CASSQGPRVETQYF
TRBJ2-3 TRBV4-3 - CASSQDRGLVTDTQYF
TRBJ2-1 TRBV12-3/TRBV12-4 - CASSLDLAGDNEQFF
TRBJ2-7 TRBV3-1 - CASSQEDLADEQYF
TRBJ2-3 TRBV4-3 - CASSQDASGGPYTQYF
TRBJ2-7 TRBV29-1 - CSVEDQEGPPSYEQYF
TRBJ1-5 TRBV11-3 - CASSLATGGFSTGAHQPQHF
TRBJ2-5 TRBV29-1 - CSVGGQAQETQYF
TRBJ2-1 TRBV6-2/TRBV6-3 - CASSYWTSNEQFF
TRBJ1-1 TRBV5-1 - CASSLDRQNTEAFF
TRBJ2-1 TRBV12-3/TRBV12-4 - CASSFLSPGNEQFF
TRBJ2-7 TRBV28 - CASSLGTGGEQYF
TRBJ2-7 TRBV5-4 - CASSWGQGGDEQYF
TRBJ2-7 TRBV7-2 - CASSPGTSGGGYEQYF
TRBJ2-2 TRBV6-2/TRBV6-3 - CASSYERFTGELFF
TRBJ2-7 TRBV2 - CASSEGRLAWEQYF
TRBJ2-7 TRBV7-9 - CASSLRQGAQNEQYF
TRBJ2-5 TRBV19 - CASSIAVWETQYF
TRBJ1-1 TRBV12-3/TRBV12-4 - CASSPGGFNTEAFF
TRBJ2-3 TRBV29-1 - CSVLPSLASADTQYF
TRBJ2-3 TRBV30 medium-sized CAWSVGGSTDTQYF
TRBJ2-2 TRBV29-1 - CSARTGNTGELFF
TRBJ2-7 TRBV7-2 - CASSLERALTYEQYF
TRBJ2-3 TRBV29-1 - CSVEGGAERADTQYF
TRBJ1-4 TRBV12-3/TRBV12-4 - CASRFKEVSEKLFF
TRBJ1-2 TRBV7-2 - CASSLSRTKFGYTF
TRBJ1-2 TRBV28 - CASTLSGADYGYTF
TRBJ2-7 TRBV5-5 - CASKYSDEQYF
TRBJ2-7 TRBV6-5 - CASSEGDGYEQYF
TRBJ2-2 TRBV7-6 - CASSLSPDPGTGELFF
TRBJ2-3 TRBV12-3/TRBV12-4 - CASSDPVADTQYF
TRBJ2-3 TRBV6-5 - CASSSTGEWDTQYF
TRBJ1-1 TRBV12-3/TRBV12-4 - CASKSHRTGAPSTEAFF
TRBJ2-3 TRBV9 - CASSVEGSLTDTQYF
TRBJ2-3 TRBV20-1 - CSASSVSSTDTQYF
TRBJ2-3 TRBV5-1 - CASSSQRLSPWGAPDTQYF
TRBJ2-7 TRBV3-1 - CASSQGPKEQYF
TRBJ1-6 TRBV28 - CASSLRGSLISSPLHF
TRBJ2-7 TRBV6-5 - CASSQTGGPSYEQYF
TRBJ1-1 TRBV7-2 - CASTWGGLMNTEGFF
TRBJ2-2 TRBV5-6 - CASSFSTRGLSGELFF
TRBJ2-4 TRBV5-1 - CASSFRAGNPKNIQYF
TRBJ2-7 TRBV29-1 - CSGRDRPYEQYF
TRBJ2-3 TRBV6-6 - CASGTGGYLSTDTQYF
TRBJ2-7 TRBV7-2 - CASSLGYRSYEQYF
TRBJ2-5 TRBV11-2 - CASSLQGTQYF
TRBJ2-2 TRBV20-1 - CSAQYYSGLTVAGELFF